This TCR beta chain appears in the sequencing data of a study of sequential checkpoint blockade in melanoma. Germline V gene lookup returns CDR1 SGHRS and CDR2 YFSETQ. With V trimmed by 0 bases and J by 4 bases, 4 bases remained unmatched. The CDR3 runs 15 residues. Sequenced by immunoSEQ multiplex PCR; TCRdb stores in-frame clones only, minus some. This table has 20,000 to 25,000 clones, roughly 30% appearing once. Treatment of the sample: randomized to nivolumab then ipilimumab (arm A) or the reverse (arm B). This clonotype originated in a human donor with melanoma. The material was tumor tissue (inferred from file names), obtained from a patient given nivolumab and ipilimumab in sequence. The V and J genes are TRBV5-1 and TRBJ2-7, with 10 nucleotides matching TRBD2. CDR3: CASSLAASGSYEQYF. The CDR3 bases are TGCGCCAGCAGCTTGGCGGCTAGCGGGAGTTACGAGCAGTACTTC.